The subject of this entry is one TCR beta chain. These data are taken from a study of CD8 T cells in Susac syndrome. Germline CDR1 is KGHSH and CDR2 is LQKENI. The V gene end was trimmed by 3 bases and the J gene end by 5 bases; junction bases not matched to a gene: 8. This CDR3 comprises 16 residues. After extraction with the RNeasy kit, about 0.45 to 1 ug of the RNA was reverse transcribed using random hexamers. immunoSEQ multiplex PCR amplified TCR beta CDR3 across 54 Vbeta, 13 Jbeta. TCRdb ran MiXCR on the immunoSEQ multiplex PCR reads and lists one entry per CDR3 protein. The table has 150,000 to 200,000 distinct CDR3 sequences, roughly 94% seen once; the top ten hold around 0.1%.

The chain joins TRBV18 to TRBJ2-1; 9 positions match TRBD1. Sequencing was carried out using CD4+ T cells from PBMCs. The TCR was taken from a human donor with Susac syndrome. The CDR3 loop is CASSPRSGTGNNEQFF. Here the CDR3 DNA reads TGTGCCAGCTCACCTAGGAGCGGGACAGGGAACAATGAGCAGTTCTTC.